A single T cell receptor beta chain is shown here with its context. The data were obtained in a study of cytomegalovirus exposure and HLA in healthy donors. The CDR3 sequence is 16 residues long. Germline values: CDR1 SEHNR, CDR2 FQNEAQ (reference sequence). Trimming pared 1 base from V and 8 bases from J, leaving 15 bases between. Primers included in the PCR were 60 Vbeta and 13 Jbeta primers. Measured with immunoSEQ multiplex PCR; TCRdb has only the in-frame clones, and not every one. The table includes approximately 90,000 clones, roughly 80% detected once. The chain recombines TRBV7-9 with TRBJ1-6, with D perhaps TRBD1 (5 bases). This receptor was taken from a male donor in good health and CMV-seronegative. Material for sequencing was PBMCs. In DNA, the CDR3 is TGTGCCAGCAGCTTAGGGGTTTCAGGGCACGATTCACCCCTCCACTTT. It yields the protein CASSLGVSGHDSPLHF. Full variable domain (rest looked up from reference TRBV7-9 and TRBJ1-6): DTGVSQNPRHKITKRGQNVTFRCDPISEHNRLYWYRQTLGQGPEFLTYFQNEAQLEKSRLLSDRFSAERPKGSFSTLEIQRTEQGDSAMYLCASSLGVSGHDSPLHFGNGTRLTVT.